A selection of T cell receptor beta chains follows, all from one sample in a study of blood T cell repertoires in COVID-19. The repertoire was sequenced with immunoSEQ multiplex PCR; TCRdb's copy has only in-frame clones and lacks some. The sample contains 330,000 or so clones, more than 90% of which appear only once. Sequencing input: PBMCs or T cells enriched from blood (not recorded which). These receptors were taken from a woman under 40 who had recovered from COVID-19. Both conserved end residues are part of each CDR3. Each record gives: D gene, J gene, clone size, V gene, CDR3 protein, CDR3 DNA. A D gene is named only where the DNA matches it firmly. Expanded clones are given a class, and other clones once, few, many or no size at all.

d_gene: TRBD1
j_gene: TRBJ1-3
abundance: NA
v_gene: TRBV5-4
CDR3aa: CASSVAGRGPGNTIYF
CDR3nt: TGTGCCAGCAGCGTAGCGGGCAGGGGGCCTGGAAACACCATATATTTT

d_gene: NA
j_gene: TRBJ2-2
abundance: NA
v_gene: TRBV27
CDR3aa: CASSLRGGDTGELFF
CDR3nt: TGTGCCAGCAGTTTAAGGGGGGGCGACACCGGGGAGCTGTTTTTT

d_gene: NA
j_gene: TRBJ1-1
abundance: NA
v_gene: TRBV7-2
CDR3aa: CASSRQQGVGTEAFF
CDR3nt: TGTGCCAGCAGCCGTCAACAGGGCGTGGGCACTGAAGCTTTCTTT

d_gene: TRBD1
j_gene: TRBJ2-1
abundance: once
v_gene: TRBV4-1
CDR3aa: CASSQMLATLQGGEQFF
CDR3nt: TGCGCCAGCAGCCAAATGCTAGCGACCCTACAGGGGGGTGAGCAGTTCTTC

d_gene: TRBD2
j_gene: TRBJ2-1
abundance: few
v_gene: TRBV7-3
CDR3aa: CASTRQRGGLNEQFF
CDR3nt: TGTGCCAGCACCCGTCAGCGGGGGGGTCTCAATGAGCAGTTCTTC

d_gene: NA
j_gene: TRBJ1-3
abundance: NA
v_gene: TRBV4-2
CDR3aa: CASSPTLQGVSGNTIYF
CDR3nt: TGTGCCAGCAGCCCCACTTTACAGGGCGTCAGTGGAAACACCATATATTTT

d_gene: TRBD2
j_gene: TRBJ2-5
abundance: NA
v_gene: TRBV7-2
CDR3aa: CASSPAWMGGKETQYF
CDR3nt: TGTGCCAGCAGCCCAGCTTGGATGGGGGGGAAAGAGACCCAGTACTTC

d_gene: NA
j_gene: TRBJ1-1
abundance: NA
v_gene: TRBV6-2/TRBV6-3
CDR3aa: CASSFLQRNTEAFF
CDR3nt: TGTGCCAGCAGTTTTCTACAGAGGAACACTGAAGCTTTCTTT

d_gene: NA
j_gene: TRBJ2-3
abundance: NA
v_gene: TRBV4-3
CDR3aa: CASSQGVGFGGQGTDTQYF
CDR3nt: TGCGCCAGCAGCCAAGGGGTCGGTTTTGGCGGGCAGGGGACAGATACGCAGTATTTT

d_gene: NA
j_gene: TRBJ2-2
abundance: NA
v_gene: TRBV7-2
CDR3aa: CASSPGLNTGELFF
CDR3nt: TGTGCCAGCAGCCCGGGACTTAACACCGGGGAGCTGTTTTTT

d_gene: TRBD2
j_gene: TRBJ2-2
abundance: NA
v_gene: TRBV3-1/TRBV3-2
CDR3aa: CASSHSGLAVNTGELFF
CDR3nt: TGTGCCAGCAGCCATTCGGGGCTAGCGGTGAACACCGGGGAGCTGTTTTTT

d_gene: TRBD1
j_gene: TRBJ2-4
abundance: NA
v_gene: TRBV7-8
CDR3aa: CASSSGTGWPKNIQYF
CDR3nt: TGTGCCAGCAGCTCTGGGACAGGGTGGCCCAAAAACATTCAGTACTTC

d_gene: NA
j_gene: TRBJ2-7
abundance: few
v_gene: TRBV19
CDR3aa: CASSLFRDRNYEQYF
CDR3nt: TGTGCCAGTAGTCTCTTCCGAGACAGGAACTACGAGCAGTACTTC

d_gene: NA
j_gene: TRBJ1-4
abundance: NA
v_gene: TRBV10-1
CDR3aa: CASRAGAGNEKLFF
CDR3nt: TGCGCCAGCAGGGCAGGGGCTGGTAATGAAAAACTGTTTTTT

d_gene: NA
j_gene: TRBJ1-6
abundance: NA
v_gene: TRBV9
CDR3aa: CASSVVGATPLHF
CDR3nt: TGTGCCAGCAGCGTAGTAGGGGCAACACCCCTCCACTTT

d_gene: NA
j_gene: TRBJ2-1
abundance: NA
v_gene: TRBV29-1
CDR3aa: CSALENSSEQFF
CDR3nt: TGCAGCGCACTCGAAAACAGTAGTGAGCAGTTCTTC

d_gene: NA
j_gene: TRBJ2-1
abundance: NA
v_gene: TRBV19
CDR3aa: CASRSGRESYNEQFF
CDR3nt: TGTGCCAGTAGGTCGGGTCGAGAATCCTACAATGAGCAGTTCTTC

d_gene: TRBD2
j_gene: TRBJ2-3
abundance: NA
v_gene: TRBV5-5
CDR3aa: CASSFGGGGDTQYF
CDR3nt: TGTGCCAGCAGCTTCGGCGGGGGGGGAGATACGCAGTATTTT

d_gene: TRBD1
j_gene: TRBJ2-5
abundance: NA
v_gene: TRBV19
CDR3aa: CASSSRQGVQETQYF
CDR3nt: TGTGCCAGTAGTTCCCGACAGGGGGTCCAAGAGACCCAGTACTTC

d_gene: NA
j_gene: TRBJ2-7
abundance: NA
v_gene: TRBV5-8
CDR3aa: CASSHLQGEEQYF
CDR3nt: TGTGCCAGCAGCCATTTACAGGGTGAAGAGCAGTACTTC

d_gene: TRBD1
j_gene: TRBJ1-6
abundance: NA
v_gene: TRBV7-8
CDR3aa: CASSPSTGGDSPLHF
CDR3nt: TGTGCCAGCAGCCCCTCGACAGGGGGAGATTCACCCCTCCACTTT

d_gene: TRBD1
j_gene: TRBJ2-3
abundance: NA
v_gene: TRBV28
CDR3aa: CASLTGGTDTQYF
CDR3nt: TGTGCCAGTCTAACAGGGGGGACAGATACGCAGTATTTT

d_gene: TRBD1
j_gene: TRBJ2-7
abundance: NA
v_gene: TRBV19
CDR3aa: CASTPGQGKDEQYF
CDR3nt: TGTGCCAGTACCCCGGGACAGGGGAAAGACGAGCAGTACTTC

d_gene: NA
j_gene: TRBJ2-2
abundance: NA
v_gene: TRBV6-6
CDR3aa: CASSRTGLIANTGELFF
CDR3nt: TGTGCCAGCAGTCGCACAGGGCTGATAGCGAACACCGGGGAGCTGTTTTTT

d_gene: TRBD2
j_gene: TRBJ2-1
abundance: few
v_gene: TRBV7-2
CDR3aa: CASSLAAGGAVDNEQFF
CDR3nt: TGTGCCAGCAGCTTAGCGGCCGGGGGGGCCGTTGACAATGAGCAGTTCTTC

d_gene: NA
j_gene: TRBJ1-3
abundance: NA
v_gene: TRBV4-1
CDR3aa: CASSLVGREFSGNTIYF
CDR3nt: TGCGCCAGCAGCCTCGTCGGACGGGAGTTCTCTGGAAACACCATATATTTT

d_gene: NA
j_gene: TRBJ2-5
abundance: NA
v_gene: TRBV6-5
CDR3aa: CASTLTGDLKETQYF
CDR3nt: TGTGCCAGCACTCTTACGGGGGACTTGAAAGAGACCCAGTACTTC

d_gene: TRBD1
j_gene: TRBJ2-2
abundance: NA
v_gene: TRBV9
CDR3aa: CASSVAEGQYTGELFF
CDR3nt: TGTGCCAGCAGCGTAGCTGAGGGACAGTACACCGGGGAGCTGTTTTTT

d_gene: TRBD1
j_gene: TRBJ1-5
abundance: NA
v_gene: TRBV7-2
CDR3aa: CASSLVGQGAGSNQPQHF
CDR3nt: TGTGCCAGCAGCTTAGTCGGCCAGGGGGCGGGAAGCAATCAGCCCCAGCATTTT

d_gene: TRBD1
j_gene: TRBJ2-3
abundance: NA
v_gene: TRBV15
CDR3aa: CATSRDLGTVNTQYF
CDR3nt: TGTGCCACCAGCAGAGATCTTGGGACAGTAAATACGCAGTATTTT

d_gene: TRBD1
j_gene: TRBJ2-7
abundance: NA
v_gene: TRBV6-5
CDR3aa: CASSYSFAGGYEQYF
CDR3nt: TGTGCCAGCAGTTACTCGTTTGCAGGGGGCTACGAGCAGTACTTC

d_gene: TRBD1
j_gene: TRBJ1-6
abundance: once
v_gene: TRBV7-8
CDR3aa: CASSLTGVGSPLHF
CDR3nt: TGTGCCAGCAGCTTGACAGGGGTCGGTTCACCCCTCCACTTT

d_gene: NA
j_gene: TRBJ2-3
abundance: NA
v_gene: TRBV7-9
CDR3aa: CASSRIPSTDTQYF
CDR3nt: TGTGCCAGCAGTAGAATTCCTAGCACAGATACGCAGTATTTT

d_gene: NA
j_gene: TRBJ2-3
abundance: NA
v_gene: TRBV11-2
CDR3aa: CASSSLASTDTQYF
CDR3nt: TGTGCCAGCAGCTCTCTAGCGAGCACAGATACGCAGTATTTT

d_gene: NA
j_gene: TRBJ1-2
abundance: NA
v_gene: TRBV5-5
CDR3aa: CASSLALKTDGYTF
CDR3nt: TGTGCCAGCAGCTTGGCCCTTAAAACGGATGGCTACACCTTC

d_gene: NA
j_gene: TRBJ2-7
abundance: NA
v_gene: TRBV4-3
CDR3aa: CASSQDLAGAYEQYF
CDR3nt: TGCGCCAGCAGCCAAGATTTGGCTGGAGCCTACGAGCAGTACTTC

d_gene: TRBD1
j_gene: TRBJ2-2
abundance: NA
v_gene: TRBV3-1/TRBV3-2
CDR3aa: CASSRGQGATGELFF
CDR3nt: TGTGCCAGCAGCCGGGGACAGGGCGCCACCGGGGAGCTGTTTTTT

d_gene: TRBD2
j_gene: TRBJ2-1
abundance: once
v_gene: TRBV9
CDR3aa: CASSAPGSGGTNEQFF
CDR3nt: TGTGCCAGCAGCGCCCCCGGGAGCGGGGGGACTAATGAGCAGTTCTTC

d_gene: NA
j_gene: TRBJ2-3
abundance: NA
v_gene: TRBV19
CDR3aa: CASSIKGVGTDTQYF
CDR3nt: TGTGCCAGTAGTATAAAGGGGGTTGGCACAGATACGCAGTATTTT

d_gene: NA
j_gene: TRBJ1-4
abundance: NA
v_gene: TRBV30
CDR3aa: CAWSARYRTTNEKLFF
CDR3nt: TGTGCCTGGAGTGCCAGATATCGTACAACTAATGAAAAACTGTTTTTT

d_gene: NA
j_gene: TRBJ1-5
abundance: NA
v_gene: TRBV18
CDR3aa: CASSPGTNQPQHF
CDR3nt: TGTGCCAGCTCACCAGGTACTAATCAGCCCCAGCATTTT

d_gene: TRBD1
j_gene: TRBJ1-5
abundance: NA
v_gene: TRBV5-6
CDR3aa: CASSFQQGLVQPQHF
CDR3nt: TGTGCCAGCAGCTTTCAACAGGGGCTTGTTCAGCCCCAGCATTTT

d_gene: NA
j_gene: TRBJ2-1
abundance: NA
v_gene: TRBV5-4
CDR3aa: CASSLAYSSRNEQFF
CDR3nt: TGTGCCAGCAGCTTGGCATATAGCTCACGCAATGAGCAGTTCTTC

d_gene: NA
j_gene: TRBJ1-3
abundance: NA
v_gene: TRBV5-6
CDR3aa: CASSLAGRGNTIYF
CDR3nt: TGTGCCAGCAGCTTGGCAGGGCGGGGAAACACCATATATTTT

d_gene: NA
j_gene: TRBJ1-2
abundance: NA
v_gene: TRBV28
CDR3aa: CASRKSANYGYTF
CDR3nt: TGTGCCAGCAGAAAGTCGGCTAACTATGGCTACACCTTC

d_gene: TRBD2
j_gene: TRBJ2-7
abundance: NA
v_gene: TRBV7-2
CDR3aa: CASSLGSSGTGYEQYF
CDR3nt: TGTGCCAGCAGCTTAGGGTCTAGCGGGACTGGCTACGAGCAGTACTTC

d_gene: NA
j_gene: TRBJ1-1
abundance: NA
v_gene: TRBV11-2
CDR3aa: CASSTNRVSAFF
CDR3nt: TGTGCCAGCAGTACAAACAGGGTTTCAGCTTTCTTT

d_gene: TRBD2
j_gene: TRBJ2-5
abundance: NA
v_gene: TRBV10-3
CDR3aa: CAISVLAGVETQYF
CDR3nt: TGTGCCATCAGTGTACTAGCGGGAGTGGAGACCCAGTACTTC

d_gene: TRBD1
j_gene: TRBJ2-7
abundance: NA
v_gene: TRBV6-5
CDR3aa: CASSLDRESSYEQYF
CDR3nt: TGTGCCAGCAGTCTGGACAGGGAGAGCTCCTACGAGCAGTACTTC

d_gene: TRBD1
j_gene: TRBJ1-1
abundance: NA
v_gene: TRBV6-5
CDR3aa: CASSRDSLLGEAFF
CDR3nt: TGTGCCAGCAGCCGGGACAGCCTTTTGGGTGAAGCTTTCTTT

d_gene: TRBD2
j_gene: TRBJ2-5
abundance: NA
v_gene: TRBV3-1/TRBV3-2
CDR3aa: CASSQGESRLAGRETQYF
CDR3nt: TGTGCCAGCAGCCAAGGAGAGAGTCGTCTAGCGGGGCGGGAGACCCAGTACTTC

d_gene: TRBD1
j_gene: TRBJ1-2
abundance: NA
v_gene: TRBV27
CDR3aa: CASSQTGAGYGYTF
CDR3nt: TGTGCCAGCAGCCAGACAGGGGCGGGCTATGGCTACACCTTC

d_gene: NA
j_gene: TRBJ1-1
abundance: NA
v_gene: TRBV5-4
CDR3aa: CAGRSLNTEAFF
CDR3nt: TGTGCCGGTCGGTCCCTGAACACTGAAGCTTTCTTT

d_gene: TRBD2
j_gene: TRBJ2-1
abundance: NA
v_gene: TRBV6-4
CDR3aa: CASSDSGASGIVEQFF
CDR3nt: TGTGCCAGCAGTGACTCTGGGGCTAGCGGGATTGTTGAGCAGTTCTTC

d_gene: NA
j_gene: TRBJ2-7
abundance: NA
v_gene: TRBV7-2
CDR3aa: CASSLTRDSYEQYF
CDR3nt: TGTGCCAGCAGCTTAACACGGGACTCCTACGAGCAGTACTTC